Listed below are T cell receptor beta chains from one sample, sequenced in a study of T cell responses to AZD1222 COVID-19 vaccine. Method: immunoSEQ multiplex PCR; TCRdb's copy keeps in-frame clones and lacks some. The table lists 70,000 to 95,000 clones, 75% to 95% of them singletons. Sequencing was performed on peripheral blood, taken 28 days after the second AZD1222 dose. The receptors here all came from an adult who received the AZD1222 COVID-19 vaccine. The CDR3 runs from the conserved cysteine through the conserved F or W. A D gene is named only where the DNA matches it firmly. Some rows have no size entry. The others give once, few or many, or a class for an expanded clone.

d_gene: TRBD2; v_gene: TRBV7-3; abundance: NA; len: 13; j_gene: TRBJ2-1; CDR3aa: CASSLTAGDEQFF; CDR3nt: TGTGCCAGCAGCTTAACGGCGGGAGATGAGCAGTTCTTC
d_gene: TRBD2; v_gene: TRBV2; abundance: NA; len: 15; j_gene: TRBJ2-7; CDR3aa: CASSDGSGGVYEQYF; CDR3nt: TGTGCCAGCAGTGATGGTAGCGGGGGAGTTTACGAGCAGTACTTC
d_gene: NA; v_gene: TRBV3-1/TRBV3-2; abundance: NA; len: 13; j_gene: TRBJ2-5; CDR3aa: CASSRGQLETQYF; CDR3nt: TGTGCCAGCAGCCGTGGACAGCTGGAGACCCAGTACTTC
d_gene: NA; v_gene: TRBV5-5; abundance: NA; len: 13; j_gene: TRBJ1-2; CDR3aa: CASSWRGAGGYTF; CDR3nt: TGTGCCAGCAGCTGGAGGGGGGCCGGGGGCTACACCTTC
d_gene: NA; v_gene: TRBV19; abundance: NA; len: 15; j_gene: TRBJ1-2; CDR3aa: CASSPWGDSSYGYTF; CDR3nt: TGTGCCAGTAGCCCTTGGGGGGATTCCTCCTATGGCTACACCTTC
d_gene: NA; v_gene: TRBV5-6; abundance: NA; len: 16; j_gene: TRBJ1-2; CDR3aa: CASSFSGTRFNYGYTF; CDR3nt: TGTGCCAGCAGCTTTTCCGGGACCCGATTCAACTATGGCTACACCTTC
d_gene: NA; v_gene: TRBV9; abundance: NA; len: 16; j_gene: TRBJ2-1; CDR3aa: CASSVDPNTNYNEQFF; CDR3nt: TGTGCCAGCAGCGTTGATCCCAACACCAACTACAATGAGCAGTTCTTC
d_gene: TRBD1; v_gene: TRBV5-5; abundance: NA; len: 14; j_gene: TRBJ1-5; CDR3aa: CASSLTGTNQPQHF; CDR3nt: TGTGCCAGCAGCCTGACAGGGACCAATCAGCCCCAGCATTTT
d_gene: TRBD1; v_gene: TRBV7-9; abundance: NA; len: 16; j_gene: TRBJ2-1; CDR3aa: CASSLIETGAGNEQFF; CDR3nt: TGTGCCAGCAGCTTAATTGAGACAGGGGCTGGGAATGAGCAGTTCTTC
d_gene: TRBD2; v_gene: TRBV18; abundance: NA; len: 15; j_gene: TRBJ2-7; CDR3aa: CASSPGTSGRSEQYF; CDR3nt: TGTGCCAGCTCACCCGGGACTAGCGGGAGAAGCGAGCAGTACTTC
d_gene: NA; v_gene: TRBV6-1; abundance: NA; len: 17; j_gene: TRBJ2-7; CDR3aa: CASSESQYHREAYEQYF; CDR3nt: TGTGCCAGCAGTGAATCCCAATACCACCGGGAAGCCTACGAGCAGTACTTC
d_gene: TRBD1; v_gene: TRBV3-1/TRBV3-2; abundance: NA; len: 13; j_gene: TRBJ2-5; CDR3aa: CASRRRQGETQYF; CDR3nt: TGTGCCAGCAGGAGACGACAGGGAGAGACCCAGTACTTC
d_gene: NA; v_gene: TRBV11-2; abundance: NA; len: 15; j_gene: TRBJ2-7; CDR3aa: CASSLVGDGSYEQYF; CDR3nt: TGTGCCAGCAGCTTAGTGGGCGATGGGTCCTACGAGCAGTACTTC
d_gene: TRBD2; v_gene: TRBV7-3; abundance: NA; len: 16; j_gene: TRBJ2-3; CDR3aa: CASSTKTSGTGDTQYF; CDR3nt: TGTGCCAGCAGCACTAAGACTAGCGGGACCGGAGATACGCAGTATTTT
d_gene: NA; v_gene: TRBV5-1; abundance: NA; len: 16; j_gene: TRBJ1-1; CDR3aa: CASSLVGRESKAEAFF; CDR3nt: TGCGCCAGCAGCTTAGTAGGCAGGGAGAGTAAAGCTGAAGCTTTCTTT
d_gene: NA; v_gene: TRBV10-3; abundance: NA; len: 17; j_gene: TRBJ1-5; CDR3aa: CAISEAAGPGYNQPQHF; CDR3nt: TGTGCCATCAGTGAGGCCGCAGGACCAGGGTACAATCAGCCCCAGCATTTT
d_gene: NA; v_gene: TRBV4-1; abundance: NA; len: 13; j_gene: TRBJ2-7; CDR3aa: CASSQVPAYEQYF; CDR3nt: TGCGCCAGCAGCCAAGTTCCCGCCTACGAGCAGTACTTC
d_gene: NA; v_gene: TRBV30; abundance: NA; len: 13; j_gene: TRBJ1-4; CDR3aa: CAWSGATNEKLFF; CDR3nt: TGTGCCTGGTCGGGGGCAACTAATGAAAAACTGTTTTTT
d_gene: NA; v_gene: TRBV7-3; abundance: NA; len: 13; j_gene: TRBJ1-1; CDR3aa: CASSPQGNTEAFF; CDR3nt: TGTGCCAGCAGCCCACAGGGCAACACTGAAGCTTTCTTT
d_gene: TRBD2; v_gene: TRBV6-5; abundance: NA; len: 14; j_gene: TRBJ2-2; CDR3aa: CASSWGGPTGELFF; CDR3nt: TGTGCCAGCAGCTGGGGGGGTCCAACCGGGGAGCTGTTTTTT
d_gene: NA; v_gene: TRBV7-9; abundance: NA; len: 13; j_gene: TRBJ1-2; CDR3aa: CASSQSTNYGYTF; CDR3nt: TGTGCCAGCAGCCAATCCACTAACTATGGCTACACCTTC
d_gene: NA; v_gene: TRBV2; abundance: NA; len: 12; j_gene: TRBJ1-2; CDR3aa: CASSVESYGYTF; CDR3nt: TGTGCCAGCAGTGTGGAGTCCTATGGCTACACCTTC
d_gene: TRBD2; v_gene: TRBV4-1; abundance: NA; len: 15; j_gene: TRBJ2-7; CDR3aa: CASSQVTSGRWEQYF; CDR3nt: TGCGCCAGCAGCCAAGTGACTAGCGGGAGGTGGGAGCAGTACTTC
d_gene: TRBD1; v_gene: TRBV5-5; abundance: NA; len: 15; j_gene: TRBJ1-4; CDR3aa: CASSPTRQGVEKLFF; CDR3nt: TGTGCCAGCAGCCCTACCCGACAGGGTGTCGAAAAACTGTTTTTT
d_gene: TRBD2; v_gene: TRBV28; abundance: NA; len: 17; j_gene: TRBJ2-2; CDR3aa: CASNQGSGRQNTGELFF; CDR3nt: TGTGCCAGCAACCAAGGTAGCGGGAGGCAGAACACCGGGGAGCTGTTTTTT
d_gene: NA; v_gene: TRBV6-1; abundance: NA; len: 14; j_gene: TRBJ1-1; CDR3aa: CASSELRGATEAFF; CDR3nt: TGTGCCAGCAGTGAACTCAGGGGAGCCACTGAAGCTTTCTTT
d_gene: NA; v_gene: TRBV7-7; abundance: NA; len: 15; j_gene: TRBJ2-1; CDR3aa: CASSSNPGPESEQFF; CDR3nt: TGTGCTAGCAGCTCTAACCCGGGCCCTGAAAGTGAGCAGTTCTTC
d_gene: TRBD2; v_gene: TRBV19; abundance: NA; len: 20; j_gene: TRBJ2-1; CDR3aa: CASSIRVGRGATERYNEQFF; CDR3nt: TGTGCCAGTAGTATAAGGGTAGGGCGGGGGGCGACTGAACGTTACAATGAGCAGTTCTTC
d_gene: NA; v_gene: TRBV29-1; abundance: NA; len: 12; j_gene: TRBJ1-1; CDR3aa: CSVWDGDTEAFF; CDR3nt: TGCAGCGTGTGGGATGGGGACACTGAAGCTTTCTTT
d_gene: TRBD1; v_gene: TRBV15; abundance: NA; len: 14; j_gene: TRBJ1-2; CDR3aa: CATSGDRVHYGYTF; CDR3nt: TGTGCCACCAGCGGCGACAGGGTGCACTATGGCTACACCTTC
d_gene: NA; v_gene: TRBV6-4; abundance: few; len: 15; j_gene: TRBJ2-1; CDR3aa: CASSPGESSYNEQFF; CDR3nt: TGTGCCAGCAGCCCGGGGGAATCCTCCTACAATGAGCAGTTCTTC
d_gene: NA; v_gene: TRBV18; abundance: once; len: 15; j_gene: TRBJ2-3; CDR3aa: CASSGVAGDTDTQYF; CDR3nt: TGTGCCAGCTCAGGGGTCGCCGGTGACACAGATACGCAGTATTTT
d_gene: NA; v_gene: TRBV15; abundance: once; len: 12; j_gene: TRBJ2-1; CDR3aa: CATSRGGVEQFF; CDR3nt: TGTGCCACCAGCAGAGGGGGAGTTGAACAGTTCTTC
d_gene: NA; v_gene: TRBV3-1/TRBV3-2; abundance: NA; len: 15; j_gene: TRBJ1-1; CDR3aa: CASSRYRTENTEAFF; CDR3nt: TGTGCCAGCAGCCGCTACAGGACAGAGAACACTGAAGCTTTCTTT
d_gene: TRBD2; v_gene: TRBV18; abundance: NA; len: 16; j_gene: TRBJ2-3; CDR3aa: CASSPPLAGGMDTQYF; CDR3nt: TGTGCCAGCTCACCACCGCTAGCGGGAGGAATGGATACGCAGTATTTT
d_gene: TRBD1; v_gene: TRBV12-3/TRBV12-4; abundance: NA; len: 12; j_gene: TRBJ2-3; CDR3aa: CASSHTGTARYF; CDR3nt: TGTGCCAGCAGTCATACCGGGACAGCCAGGTATTTT
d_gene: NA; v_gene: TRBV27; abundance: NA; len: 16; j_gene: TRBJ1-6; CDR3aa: CASSLTDPRYNSPLHF; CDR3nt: TGTGCCAGCAGTTTGACAGATCCCCGGTATAATTCACCCCTCCACTTT
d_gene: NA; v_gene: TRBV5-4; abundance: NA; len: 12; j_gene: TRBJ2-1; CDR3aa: CASSVGTNEQFF; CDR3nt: TGTGCCAGCAGCGTGGGGACAAATGAGCAGTTCTTC
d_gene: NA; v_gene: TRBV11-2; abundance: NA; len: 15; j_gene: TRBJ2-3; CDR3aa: CASSLDSRSTDTQYF; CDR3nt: TGTGCCAGCAGCTTAGATTCCAGAAGCACAGATACGCAGTATTTT
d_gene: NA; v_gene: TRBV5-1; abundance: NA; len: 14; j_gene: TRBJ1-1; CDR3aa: CASSLDRQNTEAFF; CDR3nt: TGCGCCAGCAGCCTGGACAGACAGAACACTGAAGCTTTCTTT
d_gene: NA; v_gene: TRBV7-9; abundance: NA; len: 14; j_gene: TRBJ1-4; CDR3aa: CASSLVQLGEKLFF; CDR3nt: TGTGCCAGCAGCTTGGTACAGCTGGGTGAAAAACTGTTTTTT
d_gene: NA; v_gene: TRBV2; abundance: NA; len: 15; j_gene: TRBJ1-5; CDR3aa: CASSNRVLGNQPQHF; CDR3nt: TGTGCCAGCAGTAACAGGGTATTGGGCAATCAGCCCCAGCATTTT
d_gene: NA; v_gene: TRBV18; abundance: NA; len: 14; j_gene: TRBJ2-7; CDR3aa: CASSRPGLNYEQYF; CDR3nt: TGTGCCAGCTCACGCCCCGGACTGAACTACGAGCAGTACTTC
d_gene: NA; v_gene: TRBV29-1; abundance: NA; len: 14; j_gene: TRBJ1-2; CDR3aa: CSVDAGEGYYGYTF; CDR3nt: TGCAGCGTTGATGCCGGAGAGGGGTACTATGGCTACACCTTC
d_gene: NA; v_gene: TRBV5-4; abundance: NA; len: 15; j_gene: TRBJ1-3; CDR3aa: CASSLDVTSGNTIYF; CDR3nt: TGTGCCAGCAGCTTGGATGTAACCTCTGGAAACACCATATATTTT
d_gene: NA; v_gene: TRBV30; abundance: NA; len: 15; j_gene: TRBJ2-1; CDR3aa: CAWNAGDSSYNEQFF; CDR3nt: TGTGCCTGGAACGCCGGGGATAGCTCCTACAATGAGCAGTTCTTC
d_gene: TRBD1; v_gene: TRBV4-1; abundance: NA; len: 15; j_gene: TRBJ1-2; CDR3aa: CASSRRQGGGYGYTF; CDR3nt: TGCGCCAGCAGCAGGCGACAGGGAGGTGGGTATGGCTACACCTTC